The source of this TCR beta chain is a study of patients and donors after allogeneic stem cell transplantation. TCRdb reanalysed the RT-PCR reads using MiXCR and keeps one entry per CDR3 protein. Found here are about 960,000 distinct CDR3 sequences, under 20% of them singletons; the top ten hold under 6.5%. Germline V lookup: CDR1 SGDLS, CDR2 YYNGEE. J gave up 5 bases and V 3 bases, and 11 bases lay outside the gene matches. The CDR3 loop spans 16 amino acids. The sequenced sample consisted of blood, either unsorted or a sorted T cell fraction (not recorded which). This chain connects TRBV9 to TRBJ2-5; 9 bases are a match to TRBD1. The source is a human donor who was either an allogeneic HSCT recipient or a stem cell or donor lymphocyte infusion donor (not recorded which). It is not recorded whose cells these are; they may come from a transplant donor. DNA of the CDR3: TGTGCCAGCAGCGATAGCCTCCGGGACAGGGTTGAGACCCAGTACTTC. Protein sequence: CASSDSLRDRVETQYF.